This T cell receptor (beta chain) stems from a study of T cells in Graves' hyperthyroidism and ophthalmopathy. RNA transcripts were the template for amplifying TCR beta CDR3 regions. RT-PCR in the first round (using the HTBI primer set) targeted the TCR CDR3. TCRdb analysed the multiplex PCR reads with MiXCR anew, one entry per CDR3 protein. The sample has 450,000 to 700,000 distinct CDR3 sequences, roughly 50% seen once. CDR1 DFQATT and CDR2 SNEGSKA come from the germline V gene (reference sequence). The CDR3 contains 16 residues. J gave up 10 bases and V 0 bases, and 12 bases lay outside the gene matches.

This receptor was identified in an adult woman with Graves' disease, either hyperthyroidism or ophthalmopathy (not recorded which). The material sequenced was peripheral blood or thyroid tissue (not recorded which). The gene calls are TRBV20-1 and TRBJ1-6; 7 bases align to TRBD1. The CDR3 nucleotides are TGCAGTGCTAGAGATCGACAGGGAAGTTCGGTATCACCCCTCCACTTT. This translates into CSARDRQGSSVSPLHF.